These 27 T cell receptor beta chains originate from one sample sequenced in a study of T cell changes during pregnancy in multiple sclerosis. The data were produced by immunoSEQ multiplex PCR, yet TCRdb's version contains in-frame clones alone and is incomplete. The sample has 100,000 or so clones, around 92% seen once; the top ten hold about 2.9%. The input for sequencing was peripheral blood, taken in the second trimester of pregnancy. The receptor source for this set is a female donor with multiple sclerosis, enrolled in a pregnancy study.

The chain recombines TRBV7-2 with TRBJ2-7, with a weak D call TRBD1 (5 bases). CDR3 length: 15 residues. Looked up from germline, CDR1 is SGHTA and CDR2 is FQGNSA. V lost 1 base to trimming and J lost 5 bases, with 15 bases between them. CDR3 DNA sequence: TGTGCCAGCAGCTTAGACAAGGGGCTGCTCCACGAGCAGTACTTC. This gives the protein CASSLDKGLLHEQYF.

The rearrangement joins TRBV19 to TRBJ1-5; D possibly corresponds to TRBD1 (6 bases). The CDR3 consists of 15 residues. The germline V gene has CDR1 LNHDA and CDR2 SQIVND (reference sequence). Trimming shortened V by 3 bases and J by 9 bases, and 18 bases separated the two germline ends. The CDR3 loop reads CASSMTGPRIGPQHF. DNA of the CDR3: TGTGCCAGTAGTATGACAGGACCCCGTATCGGGCCCCAGCATTTT.

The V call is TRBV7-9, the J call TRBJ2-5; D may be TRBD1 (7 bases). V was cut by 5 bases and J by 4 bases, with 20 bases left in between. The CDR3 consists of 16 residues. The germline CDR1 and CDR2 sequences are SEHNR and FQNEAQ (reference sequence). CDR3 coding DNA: TGTGCCAGCAGCGCCCGAGGACAGGAGGGTCGAGAGACCCAGTACTTC. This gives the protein CASSARGQEGRETQYF. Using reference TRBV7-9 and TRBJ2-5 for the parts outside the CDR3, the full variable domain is DTGVSQNPRHKITKRGQNVTFRCDPISEHNRLYWYRQTLGQGPEFLTYFQNEAQLEKSRLLSDRFSAERPKGSFSTLEIQRTEQGDSAMYLCASSARGQEGRETQYFGPGTRLLVL.

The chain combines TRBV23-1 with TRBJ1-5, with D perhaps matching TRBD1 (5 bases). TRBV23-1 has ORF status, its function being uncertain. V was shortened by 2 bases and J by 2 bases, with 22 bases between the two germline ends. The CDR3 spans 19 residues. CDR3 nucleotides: TGCGCCAGCAGTCAAAATGGATGGGCTCCTTCGGGGGGCAATCAGCCCCAGCATTTT. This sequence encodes CASSQNGWAPSGGNQPQHF.

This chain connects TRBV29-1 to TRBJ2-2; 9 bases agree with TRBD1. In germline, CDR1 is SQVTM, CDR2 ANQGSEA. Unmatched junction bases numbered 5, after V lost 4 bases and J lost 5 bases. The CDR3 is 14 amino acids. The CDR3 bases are TGCAGCGTTGTCGGGACAGGGTCAACCGGGGAGCTGTTTTTT. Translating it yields CSVVGTGSTGELFF.

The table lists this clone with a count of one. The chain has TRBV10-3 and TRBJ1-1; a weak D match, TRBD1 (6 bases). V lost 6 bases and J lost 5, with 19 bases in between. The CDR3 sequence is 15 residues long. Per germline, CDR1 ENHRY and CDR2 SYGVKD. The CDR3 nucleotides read TGTGCCATCAGCATCCAAAGGACAGACACAACTGAAGCTTTCTTT. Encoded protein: CAISIQRTDTTEAFF.

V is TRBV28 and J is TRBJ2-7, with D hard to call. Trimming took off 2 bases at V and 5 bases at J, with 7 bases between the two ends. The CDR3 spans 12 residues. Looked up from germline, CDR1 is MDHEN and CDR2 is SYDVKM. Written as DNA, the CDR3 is TGTGCCAGCAGTTTAGAGGCGAACGAGCAGTACTTC. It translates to CASSLEANEQYF.

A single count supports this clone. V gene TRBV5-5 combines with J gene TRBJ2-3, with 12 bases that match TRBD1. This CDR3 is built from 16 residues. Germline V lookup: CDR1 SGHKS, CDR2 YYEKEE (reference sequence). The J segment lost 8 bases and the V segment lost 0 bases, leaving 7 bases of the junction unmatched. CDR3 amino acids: CASSLAGQGAPFTQYF. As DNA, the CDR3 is TGTGCCAGCAGCTTGGCGGGACAGGGGGCACCGTTTACGCAGTATTTT.

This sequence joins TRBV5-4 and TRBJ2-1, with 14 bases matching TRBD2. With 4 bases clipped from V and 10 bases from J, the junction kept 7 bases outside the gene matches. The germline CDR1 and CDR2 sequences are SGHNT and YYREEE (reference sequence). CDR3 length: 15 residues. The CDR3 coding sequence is TGTGCCAGCAGCCGCGGGACTAGCGGGAGTTCCGAGCAGTTCTTC. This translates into CASSRGTSGSSEQFF.

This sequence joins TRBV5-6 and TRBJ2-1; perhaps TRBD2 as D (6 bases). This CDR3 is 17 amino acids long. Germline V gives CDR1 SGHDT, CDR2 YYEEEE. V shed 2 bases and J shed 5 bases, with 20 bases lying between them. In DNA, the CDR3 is TGTGCCAGCAGCTTCCGAATTCTAGCGAAAAGTAACAATGAGCAGTTCTTC. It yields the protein CASSFRILAKSNNEQFF.

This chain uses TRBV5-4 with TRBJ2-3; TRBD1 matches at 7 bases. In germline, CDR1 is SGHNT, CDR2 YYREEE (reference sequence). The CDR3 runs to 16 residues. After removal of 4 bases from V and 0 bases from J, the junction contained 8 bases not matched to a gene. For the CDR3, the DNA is TGTGCCAGCAGCCGGGGACAGAGAACTAGCACAGATACGCAGTATTTT. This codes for CASSRGQRTSTDTQYF.

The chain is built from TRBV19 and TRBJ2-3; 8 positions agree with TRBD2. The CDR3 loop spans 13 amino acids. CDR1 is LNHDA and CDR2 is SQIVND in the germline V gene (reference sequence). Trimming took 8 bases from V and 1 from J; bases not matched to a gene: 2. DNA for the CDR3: TGTGCCAGTTCGACTAGCGGCACAGATACGCAGTATTTT. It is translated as CASSTSGTDTQYF.

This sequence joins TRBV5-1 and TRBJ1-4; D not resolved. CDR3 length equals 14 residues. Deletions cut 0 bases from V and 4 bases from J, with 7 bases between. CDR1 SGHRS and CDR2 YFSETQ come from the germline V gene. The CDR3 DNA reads TGCGCCAGCAGCTTGGACGGTATTAATGAAAAACTGTTTTTT. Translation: CASSLDGINEKLFF.

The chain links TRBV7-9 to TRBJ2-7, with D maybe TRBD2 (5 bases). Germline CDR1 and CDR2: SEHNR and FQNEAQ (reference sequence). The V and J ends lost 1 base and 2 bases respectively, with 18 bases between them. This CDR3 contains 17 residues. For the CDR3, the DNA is TGTGCCAGCAGCTTAGTCAGGAGAGGCGGGCTCCCCTACGAGCAGTACTTC. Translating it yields CASSLVRRGGLPYEQYF.

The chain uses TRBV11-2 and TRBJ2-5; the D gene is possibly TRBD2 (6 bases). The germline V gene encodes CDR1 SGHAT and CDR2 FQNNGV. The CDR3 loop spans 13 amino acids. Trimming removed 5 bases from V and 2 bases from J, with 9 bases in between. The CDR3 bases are TGTGCCAGCAGCAGGGACTTACAAGAGACCCAGTACTTC. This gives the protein CASSRDLQETQYF.

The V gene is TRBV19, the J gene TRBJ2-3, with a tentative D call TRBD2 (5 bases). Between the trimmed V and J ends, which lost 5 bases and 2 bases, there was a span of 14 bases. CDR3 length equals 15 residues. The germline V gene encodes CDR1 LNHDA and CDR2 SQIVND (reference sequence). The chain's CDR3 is CASSFEDSSTDTQYF. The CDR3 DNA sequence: TGTGCCAGTAGTTTCGAGGACTCCTCCACAGATACGCAGTATTTT.

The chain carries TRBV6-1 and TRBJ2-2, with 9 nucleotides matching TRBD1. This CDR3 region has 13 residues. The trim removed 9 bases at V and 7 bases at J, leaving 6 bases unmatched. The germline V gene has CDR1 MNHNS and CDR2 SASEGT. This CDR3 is CASETGGIGELFF. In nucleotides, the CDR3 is TGTGCCAGTGAAACAGGGGGCATCGGGGAGCTGTTTTTT.

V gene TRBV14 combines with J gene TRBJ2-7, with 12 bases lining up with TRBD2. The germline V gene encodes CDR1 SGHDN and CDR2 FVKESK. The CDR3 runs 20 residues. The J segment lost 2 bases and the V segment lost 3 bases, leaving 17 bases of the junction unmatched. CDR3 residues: CASSHRGGPLAGGQPYEQYF. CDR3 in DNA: TGTGCCAGCAGCCATAGGGGGGGGCCACTAGCGGGAGGACAGCCCTACGAGCAGTACTTC.

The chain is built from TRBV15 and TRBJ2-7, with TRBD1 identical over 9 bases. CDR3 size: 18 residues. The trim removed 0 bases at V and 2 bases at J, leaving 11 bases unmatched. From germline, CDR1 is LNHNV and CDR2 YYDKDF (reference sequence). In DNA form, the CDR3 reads TGTGCCACCAGCAGAGATATACGCGTGGGACAGGGCGCCTACGAGCAGTACTTC. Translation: CATSRDIRVGQGAYEQYF.

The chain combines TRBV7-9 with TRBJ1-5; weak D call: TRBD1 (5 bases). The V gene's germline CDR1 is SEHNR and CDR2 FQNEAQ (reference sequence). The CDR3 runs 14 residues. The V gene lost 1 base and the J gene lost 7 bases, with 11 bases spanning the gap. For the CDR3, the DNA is TGTGCCAGCAGCTTAGATGGGGGAGGCCAGCCCCAGCATTTT. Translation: CASSLDGGGQPQHF. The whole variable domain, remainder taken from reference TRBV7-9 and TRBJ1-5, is DTGVSQNPRHKITKRGQNVTFRCDPISEHNRLYWYRQTLGQGPEFLTYFQNEAQLEKSRLLSDRFSAERPKGSFSTLEIQRTEQGDSAMYLCASSLDGGGQPQHFGDGTRLSIL.

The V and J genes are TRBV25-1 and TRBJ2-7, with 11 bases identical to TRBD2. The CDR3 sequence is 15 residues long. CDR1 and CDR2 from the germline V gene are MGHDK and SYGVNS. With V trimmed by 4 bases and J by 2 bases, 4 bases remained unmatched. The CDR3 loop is CASSGTSGPAYEQYF. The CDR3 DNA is TGTGCCAGCAGTGGGACTAGCGGGCCAGCCTACGAGCAGTACTTC.

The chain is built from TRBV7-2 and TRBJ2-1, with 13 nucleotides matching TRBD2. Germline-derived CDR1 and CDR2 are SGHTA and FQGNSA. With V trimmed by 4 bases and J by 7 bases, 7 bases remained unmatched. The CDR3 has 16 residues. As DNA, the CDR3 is TGTGCCAGCAGCTCTCCGGGACTAGCGGGACTAAATGAGCAGTTCTTC. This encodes CASSSPGLAGLNEQFF. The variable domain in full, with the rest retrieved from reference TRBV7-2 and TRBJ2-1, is GAGVSQSPSNKVTEKGKDVELRCDPISGHTALYWYRQSLGQGLEFLIYFQGNSAPDKSGLPSDRFSAERTGGSVSTLTIQRTQQEDSAVYLCASSSPGLAGLNEQFFGPGTRLTVL.

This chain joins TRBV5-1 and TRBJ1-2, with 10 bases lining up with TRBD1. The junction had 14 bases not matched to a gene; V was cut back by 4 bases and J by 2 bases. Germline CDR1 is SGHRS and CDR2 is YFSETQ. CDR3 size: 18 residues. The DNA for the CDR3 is TGCGCCAGCAGCGCTGTTCCGGGACAGGGGCTTCGAAACTATGGCTACACCTTC. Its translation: CASSAVPGQGLRNYGYTF.

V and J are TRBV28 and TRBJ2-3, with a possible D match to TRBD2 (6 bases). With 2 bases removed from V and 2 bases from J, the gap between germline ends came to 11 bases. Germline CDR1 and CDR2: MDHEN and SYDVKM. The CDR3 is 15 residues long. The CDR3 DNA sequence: TGTGCCAGCAGTTTAGTGGGAGGCAACACAGATACGCAGTATTTT. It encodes CASSLVGGNTDTQYF.

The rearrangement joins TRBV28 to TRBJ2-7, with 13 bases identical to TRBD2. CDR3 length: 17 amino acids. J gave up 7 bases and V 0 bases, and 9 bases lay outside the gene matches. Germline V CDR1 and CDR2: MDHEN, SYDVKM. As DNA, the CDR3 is TGTGCCAGCAGTTTATGGGCACTAGCGGGAGGGCCCGGGGAGCAGTACTTC. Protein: CASSLWALAGGPGEQYF. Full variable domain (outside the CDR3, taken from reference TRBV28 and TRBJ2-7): DVKVTQSSRYLVKRTGEKVFLECVQDMDHENMFWYRQDPGLGLRLIYFSYDVKMKEKGDIPEGYSVSREKKERFSLILESASTNQTSMYLCASSLWALAGGPGEQYFGPGTRLTVT.

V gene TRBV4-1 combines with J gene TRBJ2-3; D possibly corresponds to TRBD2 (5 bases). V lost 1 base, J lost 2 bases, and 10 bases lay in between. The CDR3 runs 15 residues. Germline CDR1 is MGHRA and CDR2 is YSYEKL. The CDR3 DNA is TGCGCCAGCAGCCAAGGTTTCGGGGACACAGATACGCAGTATTTT. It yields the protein CASSQGFGDTDTQYF.

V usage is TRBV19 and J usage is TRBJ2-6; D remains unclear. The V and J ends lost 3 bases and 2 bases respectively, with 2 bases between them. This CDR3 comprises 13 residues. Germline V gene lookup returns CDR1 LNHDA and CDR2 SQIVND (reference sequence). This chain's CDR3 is CASSITGANVLTF. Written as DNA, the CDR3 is TGTGCCAGTAGTATCACTGGGGCCAACGTCCTGACTTTC.